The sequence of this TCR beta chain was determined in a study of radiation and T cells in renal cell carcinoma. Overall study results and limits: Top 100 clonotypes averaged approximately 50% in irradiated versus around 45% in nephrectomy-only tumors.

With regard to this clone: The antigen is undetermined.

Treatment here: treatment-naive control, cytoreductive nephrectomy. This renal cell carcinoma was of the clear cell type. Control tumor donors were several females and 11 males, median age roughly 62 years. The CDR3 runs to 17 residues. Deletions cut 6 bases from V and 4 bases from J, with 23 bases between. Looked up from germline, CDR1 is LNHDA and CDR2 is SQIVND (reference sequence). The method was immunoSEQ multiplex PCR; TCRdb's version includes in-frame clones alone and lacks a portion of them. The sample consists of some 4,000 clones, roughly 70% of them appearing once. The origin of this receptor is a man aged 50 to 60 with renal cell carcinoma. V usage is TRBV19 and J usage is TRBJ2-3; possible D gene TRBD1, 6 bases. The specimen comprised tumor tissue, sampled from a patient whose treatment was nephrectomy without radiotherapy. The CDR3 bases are TGTGCCAGTAGCCTAAAAACTTACAGGGTGTCGGCAGATACGCAGTATTTT. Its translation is CASSLKTYRVSADTQYF.